The 8 T cell receptor beta chains listed next were all sequenced from one sample in a study of identical twins. TCRdb fed the 5' RACE reads into MiXCR, producing one record per CDR3 protein. This sample carries under 300,000 distinct CDR3 sequences, approximately 8.6% of them seen once, and the ten largest clones take less than 4%. This sample was shared with a second study, whose subject was yellow fever vaccine responses in identical twins.

The specimen sequenced was CD8+ T cells sorted from blood. These receptor sequences come from a woman younger than 30 in good health.

The chain joins TRBV10-3 to TRBJ2-5; 10 positions agree with TRBD1. V dropped 0 bases and J dropped 2; count of bases not matched to a gene: 3. The CDR3 has 16 amino acids. CDR1 is ENHRY, CDR2 SYGVKD, per germline. DNA for the CDR3: TGTGCCATCAGTGAGTCGCTGGGACAGGGGCAAGAGACCCAGTACTTC. Translation gives CAISESLGQGQETQYF.

With respect to this clonotype: At one boundary the junction diverges from the germline segment, which might be a read error. The rearrangement joins TRBV5-1 to TRBJ2-7, with D possibly matching TRBD1 (6 bases). The CDR3 has 15 residues. Germline values: CDR1 SGHRS, CDR2 YFSETQ. The DNA for the CDR3 is TGCGCCAGCAGATTGGGGGCAGGGAGCTCCTACGAGCAGTACTTC. Its translation is CASRLGAGSSYEQYF.

The table lists this clonotype with many counts. At one end the junction does not follow the germline gene, possibly because of a read error. The chain's CDR3 is CASSLGVTGEQATQYF. CDR3 bases: TGTGCCAGCAGTTTAGGCGTGACGGGGGAACAAGCGACCCAGTACTTC. The rearrangement links TRBV12-3 or TRBV12-4 to TRBJ2-5; possible D gene TRBD2, 6 bases. CDR3 length: 16 amino acids.

The genes are TRBV4-3 and TRBJ2-3; possible D gene TRBD2, 6 bases. The CDR3 sequence is 13 residues long. The V and J ends lost 4 bases and 2 bases respectively, with 7 bases between them. The V gene's germline CDR1 is LGHNA and CDR2 YSLEER. The CDR3 loop reads CASSLAVTDTQYF. Written as DNA, the CDR3 is TGCGCCAGCAGCCTAGCGGTCACAGATACGCAGTATTTT.

This clonotype was found many times. J is TRBJ2-7 and V is TRBV9, with a tentative D call TRBD2 (5 bases). V was shortened by 0 bases and J by 3 bases, with 10 bases between the two germline ends. Germline V gene lookup returns CDR1 SGDLS and CDR2 YYNGEE. CDR3 size: 14 residues. CDR3 in DNA: TGTGCCAGCAGCGTAGAGGGCGGGTACTACGAGCAGTACTTC. It encodes CASSVEGGYYEQYF.

Regarding this clonotype: This clone may be a read error of a much larger clone one base away. The chain joins TRBV29-1 to TRBJ2-2, with D possibly being TRBD1 (5 bases). The germline gives CDR1 SQVTM, CDR2 ANQGSEA. This CDR3 has 13 amino acids. CDR3 loop: CSVEQGNTEELFF. The CDR3 nucleotides read TGCAGCGTTGAACAGGGTAACACCGAGGAGCTGTTTTTT.

Many counts were recorded for this clonotype. V usage is TRBV29-1 and J usage is TRBJ2-7, with D tentatively TRBD1 (5 bases). Germline V CDR1 and CDR2: SQVTM, ANQGSEA. V lost 0 bases and J 5 bases, leaving 14 bases between the germline ends. CDR3 length: 14 amino acids. CDR3 DNA sequence: TGCAGCGTTGAAGACGGTTCCAGGGCCCACGAGCAGTACTTC. It specifies CSVEDGSRAHEQYF.

The V and J genes are TRBV7-9 and TRBJ2-2; D remains ambiguous. CDR3 length equals 13 residues. V lost 4 bases and J lost 6, with 9 bases in between. CDR1 SEHNR and CDR2 FQNEAQ come from the germline V gene (reference sequence). This chain's CDR3 is CASSSDGAGELFF. CDR3 in DNA: TGTGCCAGCAGCTCGGACGGAGCCGGGGAGCTGTTTTTT. The complete variable domain, with remaining parts taken from reference TRBV7-9 and TRBJ2-2, reads DTGVSQNPRHKITKRGQNVTFRCDPISEHNRLYWYRQTLGQGPEFLTYFQNEAQLEKSRLLSDRFSAERPKGSFSTLEIQRTEQGDSAMYLCASSSDGAGELFFGEGSRLTVL.